This entry concerns a single T cell receptor beta chain. The antigen remains undetermined. The record originates from a study of cytomegalovirus exposure and HLA in healthy donors. The V and J ends lost 3 bases and 7 bases respectively, with 10 bases between them. This CDR3 has 12 residues. Per germline, CDR1 MGHDK and CDR2 SYGVNS. Findings and caveats of the study: In a later analysis, HLA-C alleles had the fewest associated TCRs, DRB1 alleles the most. Using the classifier, cytomegalovirus status was reportedly diagnosed with high specificity and sensitivity. Later analysis revealed greater clonal expansion in HLA-associated TCR beta chains than in equally common others.

60 Vbeta and 13 Jbeta primers were used in PCR. Generated by immunoSEQ multiplex PCR, the TCRdb table keeps only in-frame clones and is missing some. The sample has about 250,000 clones; around 90% are singletons. The sample was PBMCs. This chain links TRBV25-1 with TRBJ2-7; a weak D match, TRBD2 (6 bases). The clonotype comes from a girl aged 2 to 10 in good health and CMV-seronegative. The CDR3 protein is CASSEDYWEQYF. DNA for the CDR3: TGTGCCAGCAGTGAGGACTACTGGGAGCAGTACTTC.